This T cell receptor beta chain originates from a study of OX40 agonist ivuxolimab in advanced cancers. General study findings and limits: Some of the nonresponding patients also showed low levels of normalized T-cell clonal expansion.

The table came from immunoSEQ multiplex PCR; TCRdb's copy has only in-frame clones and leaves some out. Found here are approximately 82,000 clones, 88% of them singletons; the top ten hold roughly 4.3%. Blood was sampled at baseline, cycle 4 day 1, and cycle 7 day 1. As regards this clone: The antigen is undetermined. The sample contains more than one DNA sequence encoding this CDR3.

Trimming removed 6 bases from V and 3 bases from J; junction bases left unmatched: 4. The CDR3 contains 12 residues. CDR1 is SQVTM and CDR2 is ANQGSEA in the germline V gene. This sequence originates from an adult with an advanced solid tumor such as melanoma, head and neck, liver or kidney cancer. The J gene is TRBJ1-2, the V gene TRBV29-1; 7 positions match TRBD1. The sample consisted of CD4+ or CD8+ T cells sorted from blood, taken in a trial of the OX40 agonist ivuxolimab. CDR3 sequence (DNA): TGCAGCGTAAGCCAGGGGGACTATGGCTACACCTTC. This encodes CSVSQGDYGYTF.